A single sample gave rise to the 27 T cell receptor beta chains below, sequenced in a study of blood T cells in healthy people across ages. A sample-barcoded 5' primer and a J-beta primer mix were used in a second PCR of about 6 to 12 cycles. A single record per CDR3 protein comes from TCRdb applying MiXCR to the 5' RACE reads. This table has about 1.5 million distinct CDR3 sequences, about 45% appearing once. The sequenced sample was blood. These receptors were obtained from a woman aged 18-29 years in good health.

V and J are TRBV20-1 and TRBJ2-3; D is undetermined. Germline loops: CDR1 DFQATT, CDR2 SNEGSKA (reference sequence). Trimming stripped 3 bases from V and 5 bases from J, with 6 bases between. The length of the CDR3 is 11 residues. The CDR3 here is CSASPGDTQYF. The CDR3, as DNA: TGCAGTGCTAGTCCGGGAGATACGCAGTATTTT.

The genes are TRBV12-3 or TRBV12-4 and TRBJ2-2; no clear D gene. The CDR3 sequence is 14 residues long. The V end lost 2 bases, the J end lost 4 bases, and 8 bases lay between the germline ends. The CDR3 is CASSLQVVTGELFF. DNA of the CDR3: TGTGCCAGCAGTTTACAAGTGGTCACCGGGGAGCTGTTTTTT.

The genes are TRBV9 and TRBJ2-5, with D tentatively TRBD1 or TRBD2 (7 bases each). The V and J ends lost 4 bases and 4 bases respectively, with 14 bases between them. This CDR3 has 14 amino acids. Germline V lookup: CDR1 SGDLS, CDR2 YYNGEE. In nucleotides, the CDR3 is TGTGCCAGCAGCTCAGGGGGGGAGGGAGAGACCCAGTACTTC. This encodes CASSSGGEGETQYF. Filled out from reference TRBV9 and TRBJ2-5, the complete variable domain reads DSGVTQTPKHLITATGQRVTLRCSPRSGDLSVYWYQQSLDQGLQFLIQYYNGEERAKGNILERFSAQQFPDLHSELNLSSLELGDSALYFCASSSGGEGETQYFGPGTRLLVL.

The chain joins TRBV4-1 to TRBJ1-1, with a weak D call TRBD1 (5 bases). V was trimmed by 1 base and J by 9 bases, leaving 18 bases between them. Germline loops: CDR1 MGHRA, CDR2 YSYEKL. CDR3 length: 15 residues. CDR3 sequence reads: CASSQGGPGPTQAFF. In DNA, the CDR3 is TGCGCCAGCAGCCAAGGTGGTCCAGGGCCCACACAAGCTTTCTTT.

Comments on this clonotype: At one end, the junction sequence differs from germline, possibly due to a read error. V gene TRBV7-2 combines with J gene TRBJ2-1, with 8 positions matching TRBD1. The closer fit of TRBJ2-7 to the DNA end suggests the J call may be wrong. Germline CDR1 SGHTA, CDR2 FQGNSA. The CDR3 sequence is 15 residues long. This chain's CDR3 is CANSGRQGYYNEQYF. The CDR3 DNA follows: TGTGCCAACAGCGGCCGACAGGGGTACTACAATGAGCAGTACTTC.

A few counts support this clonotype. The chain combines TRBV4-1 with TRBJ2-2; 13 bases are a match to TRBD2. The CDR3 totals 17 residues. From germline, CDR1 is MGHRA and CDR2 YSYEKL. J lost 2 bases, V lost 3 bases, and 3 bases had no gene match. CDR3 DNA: TGCGCCAGCAGCCAGGGACTAGCGGGAACCAACACCGGGGAGCTGTTTTTT. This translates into CASSQGLAGTNTGELFF.

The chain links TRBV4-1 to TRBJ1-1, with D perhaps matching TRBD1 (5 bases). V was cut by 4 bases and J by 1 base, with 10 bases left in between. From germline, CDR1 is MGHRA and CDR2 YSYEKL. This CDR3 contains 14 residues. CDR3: CASSLRTTNTEAFF. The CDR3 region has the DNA TGCGCCAGCAGCCTTCGGACAACGAACACTGAAGCTTTCTTT.

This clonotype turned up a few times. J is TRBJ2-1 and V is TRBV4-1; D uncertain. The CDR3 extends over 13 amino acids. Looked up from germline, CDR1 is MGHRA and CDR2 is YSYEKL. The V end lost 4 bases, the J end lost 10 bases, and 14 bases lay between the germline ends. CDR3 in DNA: TGCGCCAGCAGCCCCCCTCGGGTTAACGAGCAGTTCTTC. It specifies CASSPPRVNEQFF.

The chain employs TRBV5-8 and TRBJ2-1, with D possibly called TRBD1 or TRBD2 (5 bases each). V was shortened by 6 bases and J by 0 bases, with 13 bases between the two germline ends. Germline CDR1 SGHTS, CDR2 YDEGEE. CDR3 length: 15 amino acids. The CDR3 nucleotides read TGTGCCAGCAACCTAGTAGGGACCTCCTACAATGAGCAGTTCTTC. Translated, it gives CASNLVGTSYNEQFF.

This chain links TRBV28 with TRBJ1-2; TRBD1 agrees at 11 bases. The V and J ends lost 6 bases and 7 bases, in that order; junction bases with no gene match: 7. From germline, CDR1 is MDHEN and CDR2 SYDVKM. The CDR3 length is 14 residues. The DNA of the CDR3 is TGTGCCAGCAGAATGGACAGGGGGCGACGTGGCTACACCTTC. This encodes CASRMDRGRRGYTF.

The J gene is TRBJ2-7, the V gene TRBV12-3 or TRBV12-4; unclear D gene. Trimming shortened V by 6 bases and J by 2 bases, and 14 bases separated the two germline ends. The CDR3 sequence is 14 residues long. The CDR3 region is CASSPGETAYEQYF. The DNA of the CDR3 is TGTGCCAGCAGCCCAGGCGAAACAGCCTACGAGCAGTACTTC.

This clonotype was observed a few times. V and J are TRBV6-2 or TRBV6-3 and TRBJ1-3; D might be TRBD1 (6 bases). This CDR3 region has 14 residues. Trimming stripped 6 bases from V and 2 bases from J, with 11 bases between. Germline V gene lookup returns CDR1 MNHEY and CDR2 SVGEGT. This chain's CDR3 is CASRATGTGNTIYF. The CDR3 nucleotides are TGTGCCAGCAGAGCCACAGGGACTGGAAACACCATATATTTT.

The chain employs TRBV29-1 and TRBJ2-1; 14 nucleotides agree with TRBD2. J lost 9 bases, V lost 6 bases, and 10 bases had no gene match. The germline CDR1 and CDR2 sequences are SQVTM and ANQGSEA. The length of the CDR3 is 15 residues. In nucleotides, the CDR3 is TGCAGCGTCGGGCAGACTAGCGGGGGGGCTAGTGAGCAGTTCTTC. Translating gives CSVGQTSGGASEQFF.

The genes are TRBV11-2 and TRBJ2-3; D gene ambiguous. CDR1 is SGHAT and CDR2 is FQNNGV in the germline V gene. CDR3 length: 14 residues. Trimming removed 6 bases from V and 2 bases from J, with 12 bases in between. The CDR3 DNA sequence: TGTGCCAGCAGTACAACTGGATACACAGATACGCAGTATTTT. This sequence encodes CASSTTGYTDTQYF. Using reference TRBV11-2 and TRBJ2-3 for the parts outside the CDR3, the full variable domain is EAGVAQSPRYKIIEKRQSVAFWCNPISGHATLYWYQQILGQGPKLLIQFQNNGVVDDSQLPKDRFSAERLKGVDSTLKIQPAKLEDSAVYLCASSTTGYTDTQYFGPGTRLTVL.

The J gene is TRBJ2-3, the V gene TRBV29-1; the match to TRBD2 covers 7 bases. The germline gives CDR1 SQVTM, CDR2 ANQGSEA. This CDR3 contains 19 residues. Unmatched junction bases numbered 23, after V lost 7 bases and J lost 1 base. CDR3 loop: CSAFSWSGSGDWGTDTQYF. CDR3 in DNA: TGCAGCGCCTTTAGCTGGTCAGGGAGCGGGGATTGGGGCACAGATACGCAGTATTTT.

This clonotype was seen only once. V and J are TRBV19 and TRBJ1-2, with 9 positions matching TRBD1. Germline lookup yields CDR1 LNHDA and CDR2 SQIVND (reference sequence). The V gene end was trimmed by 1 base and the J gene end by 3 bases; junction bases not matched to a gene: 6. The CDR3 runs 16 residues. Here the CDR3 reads CASSIAPTGGDYGYTF. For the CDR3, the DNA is TGTGCCAGTAGTATAGCTCCGACAGGGGGAGACTATGGCTACACCTTC.

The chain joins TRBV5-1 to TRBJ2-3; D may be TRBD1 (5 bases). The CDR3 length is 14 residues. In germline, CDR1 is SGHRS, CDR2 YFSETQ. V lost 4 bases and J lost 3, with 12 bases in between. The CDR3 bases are TGCGCCAGCAGCACCTCTCCAGGGACAGATACGCAGTATTTT. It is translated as CASSTSPGTDTQYF.

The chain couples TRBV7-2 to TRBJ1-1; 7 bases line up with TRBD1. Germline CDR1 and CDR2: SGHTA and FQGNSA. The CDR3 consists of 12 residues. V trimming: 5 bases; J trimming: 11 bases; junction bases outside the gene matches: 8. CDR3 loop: CASSTYRGVAFF. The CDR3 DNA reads TGTGCCAGCAGCACTTACAGGGGTGTCGCTTTCTTT.

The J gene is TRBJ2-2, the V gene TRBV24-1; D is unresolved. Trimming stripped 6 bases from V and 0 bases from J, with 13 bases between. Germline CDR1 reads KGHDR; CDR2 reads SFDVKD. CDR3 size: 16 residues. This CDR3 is CATSPAQHANTGELFF. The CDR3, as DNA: TGTGCCACCAGTCCCGCCCAACACGCGAACACCGGGGAGCTGTTTTTT.

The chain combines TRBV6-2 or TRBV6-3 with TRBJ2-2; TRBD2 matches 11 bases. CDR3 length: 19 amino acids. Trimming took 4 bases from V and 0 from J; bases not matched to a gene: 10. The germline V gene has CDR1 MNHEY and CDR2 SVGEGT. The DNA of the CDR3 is TGTGCCAGCAGTTCTTGGAGTAGCGGGGGGGCCGCGAACACCGGGGAGCTGTTTTTT. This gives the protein CASSSWSSGGAANTGELFF.

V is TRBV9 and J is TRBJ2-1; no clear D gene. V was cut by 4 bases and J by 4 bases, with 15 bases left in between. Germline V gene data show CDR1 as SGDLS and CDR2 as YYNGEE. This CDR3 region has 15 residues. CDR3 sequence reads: CASSPEPTHYNEQFF. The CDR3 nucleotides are TGTGCCAGCAGCCCCGAGCCCACTCATTACAATGAGCAGTTCTTC.

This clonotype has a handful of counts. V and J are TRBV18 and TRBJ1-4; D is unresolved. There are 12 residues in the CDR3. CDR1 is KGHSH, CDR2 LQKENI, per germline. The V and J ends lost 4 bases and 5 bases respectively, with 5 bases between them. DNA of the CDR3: TGTGCCAGCTCACGCGGAAATGAAAAACTGTTTTTT. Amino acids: CASSRGNEKLFF. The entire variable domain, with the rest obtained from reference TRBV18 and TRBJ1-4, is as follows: NAGVMQNPRHLVRRRGQEARLRCSPMKGHSHVYWYRQLPEEGLKFMVYLQKENIIDESGMPKERFSAEFPKEGPSILRIQQVVRGDSAAYFCASSRGNEKLFFGSGTQLSVL.

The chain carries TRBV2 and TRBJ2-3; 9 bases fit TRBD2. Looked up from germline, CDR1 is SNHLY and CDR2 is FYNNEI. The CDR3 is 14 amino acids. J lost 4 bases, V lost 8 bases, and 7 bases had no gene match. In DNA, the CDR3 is TGTGCCAGCGGGTCTAGCGGGATCGCAGATACGCAGTATTTT. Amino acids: CASGSSGIADTQYF.

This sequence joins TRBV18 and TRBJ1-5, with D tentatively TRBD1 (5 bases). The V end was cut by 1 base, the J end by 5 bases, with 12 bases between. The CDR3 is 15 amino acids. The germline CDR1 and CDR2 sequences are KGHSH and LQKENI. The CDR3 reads CASSPQSQGDQPQHF. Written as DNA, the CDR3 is TGTGCCAGCTCACCACAGTCCCAGGGAGATCAGCCCCAGCATTTT.

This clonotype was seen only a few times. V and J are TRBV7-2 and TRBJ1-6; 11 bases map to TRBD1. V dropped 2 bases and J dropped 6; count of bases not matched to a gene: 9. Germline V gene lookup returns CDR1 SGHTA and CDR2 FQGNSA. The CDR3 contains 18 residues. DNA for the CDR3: TGTGCCAGCAGCTTAAATTATTCCGGGACAGGGGGTAATTCACCCCTCCACTTT. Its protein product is CASSLNYSGTGGNSPLHF. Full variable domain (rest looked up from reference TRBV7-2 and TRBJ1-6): GAGVSQSPSNKVTEKGKDVELRCDPISGHTALYWYRQSLGQGLEFLIYFQGNSAPDKSGLPSDRFSAERTGGSVSTLTIQRTQQEDSAVYLCASSLNYSGTGGNSPLHFGNGTRLTVT.

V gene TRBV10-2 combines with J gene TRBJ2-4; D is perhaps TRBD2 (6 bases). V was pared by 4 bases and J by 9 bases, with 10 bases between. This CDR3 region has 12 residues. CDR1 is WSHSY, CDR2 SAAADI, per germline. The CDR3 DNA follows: TGCGCCAGCAGTGGTCAGGAGGGCATTCAGTACTTC. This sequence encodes CASSGQEGIQYF.

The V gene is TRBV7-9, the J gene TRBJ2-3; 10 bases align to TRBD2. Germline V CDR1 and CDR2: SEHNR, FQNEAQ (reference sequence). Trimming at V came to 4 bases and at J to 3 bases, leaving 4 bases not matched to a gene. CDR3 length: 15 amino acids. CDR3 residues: CASSSLAGATDTQYF. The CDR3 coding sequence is TGTGCCAGCAGCTCTCTAGCGGGAGCTACAGATACGCAGTATTTT.